The rows below give T cell receptor beta chains drawn from one sample of a study of cytomegalovirus exposure and HLA in healthy donors. Sequencing was performed with immunoSEQ multiplex PCR; in TCRdb, only in-frame clones are kept and a portion is missing. The sample consists of under 200,000 clones, 68% of them appearing once. What was sequenced was PBMCs. These receptors all come from a woman aged 40 to 50 in good health and CMV-seropositive. The CDR3 runs from the conserved cysteine through the conserved F or W. D genes are given only for firm matches. A row's size may be missing; if present it is once, few, many or a size class.

V gene	J gene	clone size	D gene	CDR3 DNA	CDR3 protein
TRBV7-2	TRBJ1-2	once	TRBD1	TGTGCCAGCAGCCCAGCAGGGGGGAGAAGGTATGGCTACACCTTC	CASSPAGGRRYGYTF
TRBV18	TRBJ1-1	once	NA	TGTGCCAGCCGTACAGGACAGAACACTGAAGCTTTCTTT	CASRTGQNTEAFF
TRBV11-2	TRBJ1-1	NA	NA	TGTGCCAGCAGAGGAACAGTGAAGATGAACACTGAAGCTTTCTTT	CASRGTVKMNTEAFF
TRBV7-2	TRBJ2-2	few	TRBD2	TGTGCCAGCAGCTTAGTTGCGGGGGGGCAGACCGGGGAGCTGTTTTTT	CASSLVAGGQTGELFF
TRBV5-4	TRBJ2-1	few	TRBD1	TGTGCCAGCAGCTTGGATAGCCGACAGGGACACAATGAGCAGTTCTTC	CASSLDSRQGHNEQFF
TRBV19	TRBJ1-1	NA	NA	TGTGCCAGTATCCGGTCCAGGGCTGAAGCTTTCTTT	CASIRSRAEAFF
TRBV5-1	TRBJ2-7	NA	TRBD1	TGCGCCAGCAGCTTGGGCGGGACAGGGTGGCAGGAGCAGTACTTC	CASSLGGTGWQEQYF
TRBV28	TRBJ2-3	NA	TRBD2	TGTGCCAGCAGTTCCACCGGGACTACTCCTAATACGCAGTATTTT	CASSSTGTTPNTQYF
TRBV27	TRBJ2-3	NA	TRBD1	TGTGCCAGCAGTCCGGGACAGACATACACAGATACGCAGTATTTT	CASSPGQTYTDTQYF
TRBV6-5	TRBJ2-7	NA	NA	TGTGCCAGCAGTTTAAACACCGGGCCTAGCGACGAGCAGTACTTC	CASSLNTGPSDEQYF
TRBV4-1	TRBJ2-7	NA	NA	TGCGCCAGCAGCCCAAGACAGGACGACGAGCAGTACTTC	CASSPRQDDEQYF
TRBV5-6	TRBJ2-5	NA	NA	TGTGCCAGCAGCTGGCGGGACTTCCAAGAGACCCAGTACTTC	CASSWRDFQETQYF
TRBV6-5	TRBJ2-3	few	NA	TGTGCCAGCAACCGGGGGGCCGGGACAGATACGCAGTATTTT	CASNRGAGTDTQYF
TRBV6-1	TRBJ1-5	few	NA	TGTGCCAGCAGTGAACAATTTGGAGAGCAGCCCCAGCATTTT	CASSEQFGEQPQHF
TRBV5-1	TRBJ2-3	NA	TRBD2	TGCGCCAGCAGCTTGAGACTAGCGGGGGGCACAGATACGCAGTATTTT	CASSLRLAGGTDTQYF
TRBV19	TRBJ1-6	NA	NA	TGTGCCAGTAGTTACGACTCACCTCCAAATTCACCCCTCAACTTT	CASSYDSPPNSPLNF
TRBV7-2	TRBJ1-1	NA	TRBD1	TGTGCCAGCAGAGGAACAGGGGCCGGGAACACTGAAGCTTTCTTT	CASRGTGAGNTEAFF
TRBV21-1	TRBJ1-6	NA	NA	TGTGCCAGCAGCAAAATTCTACTGGGCACCTGCCCGCGCAATTCACCCCTCCACTTT	CASSKILLGTCPRNSPLHF
TRBV27	TRBJ1-1	few	NA	TGTGCCAGCAGTTCCTCCCCCAGAGAAGCTTTCTTT	CASSSSPREAFF
TRBV27	TRBJ2-5	NA	TRBD2	TGTGCCAGCTCTATAGCGGGGTACCAAGAGACCCAGTACTTC	CASSIAGYQETQYF
TRBV28	TRBJ2-7	NA	NA	TGTGCCAGCAGGGCGGAGAGCCTCTACGAGCAGTACTTC	CASRAESLYEQYF
TRBV5-1	TRBJ1-1	once	TRBD1	TGCGCCAGCAGCCCGGACAGGGGGAGGGCATTCGATGAAGCTTTCTTT	CASSPDRGRAFDEAFF
TRBV5-6	TRBJ1-4	NA	NA	TGTGCCAGCAGCCCTGCCCGGGAAAAACTGTTTTTT	CASSPAREKLFF
TRBV6-1	TRBJ2-7	NA	TRBD2	TGTGCCAGCGCTGGAGCGGGAAACGGAGAGCAGCACTTC	CASAGAGNGEQHF
TRBV7-2	TRBJ1-2	NA	TRBD1	TGTGCCAGCAGCACGTACAGGGGCGGCGGCTACACCTTC	CASSTYRGGGYTF
TRBV11-2	TRBJ2-7	NA	TRBD1	TGTGCCAGCAGTGTAGATCGGGACAGGGGGCAGTACTTC	CASSVDRDRGQYF
TRBV27	TRBJ1-1	NA	TRBD1	TGTGCCAGCAACCCGACAGGGGGGGTGAACACTGAAGCTTTCTTT	CASNPTGGVNTEAFF
TRBV28	TRBJ2-6	NA	TRBD1	TGTGCCTCCCTCCAAACAGGGGATGGGGCCAACGTCCTGACTTTC	CASLQTGDGANVLTF
TRBV5-4	TRBJ1-2	NA	TRBD1	TGTGCCAGCAGCGCGAGGACAGGGGATCGTGGCTACACCTTC	CASSARTGDRGYTF
TRBV12-5	TRBJ1-2	NA	TRBD1	TGTGCTAGTGGCTCCACAGGGGATCACGGCTACACCTTC	CASGSTGDHGYTF
TRBV11-2	TRBJ2-7	NA	TRBD2	TGTGCCAGCAGAATGGGGGGAGGGTCAAATTACGAGCAGTACTTC	CASRMGGGSNYEQYF
TRBV19	TRBJ2-5	NA	NA	TGTGCCAGTAGTATACAGTTCCAAGAGACCCAGTACTTC	CASSIQFQETQYF
TRBV6-1	TRBJ2-7	NA	TRBD2	TGTGCCAGCAGAAGCGGGAGAGGGTACGAGCAGTACTTC	CASRSGRGYEQYF
TRBV5-6	TRBJ1-2	NA	TRBD1	TGTGCCAGCAGCCCGCTAGGGACAGCTCTATATGGCTACACCTTC	CASSPLGTALYGYTF
TRBV4-1	TRBJ1-1	few	NA	TGCGCCAGCAGTCAAACGACTGAGGTTACCACTGAAGCTTTCTTT	CASSQTTEVTTEAFF
TRBV5-4	TRBJ2-3	NA	TRBD2	TGTGCCAGCAGCTTGGCCGGGGGGAACGTCGATACGCAGTATTTT	CASSLAGGNVDTQYF
TRBV9	TRBJ1-6	NA	TRBD1	TGTGCCAGCAGCGTCGGGACAGTTAATTCACCCCTCCACTTT	CASSVGTVNSPLHF